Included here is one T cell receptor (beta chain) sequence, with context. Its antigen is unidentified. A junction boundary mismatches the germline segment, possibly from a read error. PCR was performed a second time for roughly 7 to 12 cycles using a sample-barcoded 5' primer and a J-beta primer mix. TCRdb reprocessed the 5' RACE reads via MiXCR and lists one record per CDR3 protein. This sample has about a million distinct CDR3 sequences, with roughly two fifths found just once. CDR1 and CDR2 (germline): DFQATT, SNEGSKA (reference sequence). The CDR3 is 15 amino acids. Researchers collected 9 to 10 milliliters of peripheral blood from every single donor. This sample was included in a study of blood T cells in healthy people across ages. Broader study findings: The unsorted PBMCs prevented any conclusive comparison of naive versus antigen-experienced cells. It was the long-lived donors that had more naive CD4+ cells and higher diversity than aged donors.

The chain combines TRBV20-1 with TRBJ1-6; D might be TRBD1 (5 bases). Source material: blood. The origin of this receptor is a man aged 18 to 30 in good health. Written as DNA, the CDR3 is TGCAGTGCTCTAGCGGCCGCAGGGTATAATTCACCCCCCCACTTT. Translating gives CSALAAAGYNSPPHF.